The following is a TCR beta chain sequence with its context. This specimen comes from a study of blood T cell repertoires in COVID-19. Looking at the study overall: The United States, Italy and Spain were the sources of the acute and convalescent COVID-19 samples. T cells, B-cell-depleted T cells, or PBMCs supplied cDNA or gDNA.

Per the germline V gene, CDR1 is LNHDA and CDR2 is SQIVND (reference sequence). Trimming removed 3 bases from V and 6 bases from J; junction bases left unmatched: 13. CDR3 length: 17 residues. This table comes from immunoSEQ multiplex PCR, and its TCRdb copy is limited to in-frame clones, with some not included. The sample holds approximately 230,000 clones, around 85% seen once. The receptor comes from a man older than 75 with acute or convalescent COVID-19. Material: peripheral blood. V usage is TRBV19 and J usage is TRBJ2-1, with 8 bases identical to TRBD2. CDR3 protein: CASSIKGSGMGGNEQFF. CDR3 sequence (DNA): TGTGCCAGTAGTATCAAGGGTAGCGGGATGGGGGGCAATGAGCAGTTCTTC.